Listed here are 20 T cell receptor beta chains from one sample, sequenced in a study of CD8+ T cells in alopecia areata. cDNA reverse transcribed from extracted RNA served as the sequencing template. The method was immunoSEQ multiplex PCR; TCRdb's version includes in-frame clones alone and lacks a portion of them. The table has about 210,000 clones, around 65% seen once; the top ten hold 3.5% to 5%. Noted treatment: oral pan-JAK inhibitor, 5-10 mg twice daily. Source: CD4+ T cells sorted from blood, taken at week 4, from a patient treated with tofacitinib. Source of these receptors: a human donor with alopecia areata.

The V and J genes are TRBV29-1 and TRBJ1-2, with 7 bases fitting TRBD1. The ends lost 2 bases at V and 1 base at J; junction bases unmatched: 4. The CDR3 length is 14 residues. Looked up from germline, CDR1 is SQVTM and CDR2 is ANQGSEA. CDR3 bases: TGCAGCGTTGAATCAGGGGGAATTAACTATGGCTACACCTTC. Amino acid sequence: CSVESGGINYGYTF.

The rearrangement joins TRBV5-1 to TRBJ1-1; 7 bases match TRBD1. The CDR3 loop spans 13 amino acids. Losses at the gene ends were 4 bases for V and 4 bases for J; bases not matched to a gene: 4. Germline V gives CDR1 SGHRS, CDR2 YFSETQ. The CDR3 DNA sequence: TGCGCCAGCAGCCAGGGACAGACCACTGAAGCTTTCTTT. It encodes CASSQGQTTEAFF.

This chain links TRBV30 with TRBJ2-7; D perhaps matches TRBD1 (6 bases). The CDR3 consists of 12 residues. Germline V gene data show CDR1 as GTSNPN and CDR2 as SVGIG (reference sequence). V lost 8 bases and J lost 2, with 13 bases in between. The CDR3 DNA follows: TGTGCCAGTCGAAGACAGGCCTACGAGCAGTACTTC. Protein: CASRRQAYEQYF.

The chain joins TRBV7-3 to TRBJ2-2, with D possibly TRBD1 on 6 matching bases. The CDR3 extends over 15 amino acids. The germline V gene has CDR1 SGHTA and CDR2 FQGTGA. Trimming stripped 4 bases from V and 3 bases from J, with 12 bases between. The chain's CDR3 is CASSSQGFDTGELFF. The DNA of the CDR3 is TGTGCCAGCAGCTCGCAGGGGTTTGACACCGGGGAGCTGTTTTTT.

This chain connects TRBV12-5 to TRBJ1-5, with 10 bases identical to TRBD1. V gave up 1 base and J gave up 9 bases; unmatched junction bases: 6. This CDR3 comprises 15 residues. CDR1 and CDR2 (germline): LGHNT, FRNRAP. The CDR3 DNA follows: TGTGCTAGTGGTTTGGCGACAGGGGGCGAGAGGCCCCAGCATTTT. It is translated as CASGLATGGERPQHF.

The sample holds one count of this clone. The chain links TRBV6-5 to TRBJ2-6; D is ambiguous. V was clipped by 6 bases and J by 1 base, with 10 bases between them. The length of the CDR3 is 15 residues. The V gene's germline CDR1 is MNHEY and CDR2 SVGAGI. The CDR3 DNA follows: TGTGCCAGCAGCTCCACCTGGTCTGGGGCCAACGTCCTGACTTTC. Its translation: CASSSTWSGANVLTF.

The chain uses TRBV9 and TRBJ2-2; possibly TRBD1 for D (5 bases). CDR3 length: 15 residues. CDR1 is SGDLS and CDR2 is YYNGEE in the germline V gene. Between the trimmed V and J ends, which lost 0 bases and 6 bases, there was a span of 12 bases. The CDR3 protein is CASSVEGSYPGELFF. The CDR3 nucleotides are TGTGCCAGCAGCGTAGAGGGGTCCTACCCCGGGGAGCTGTTTTTT.

The chain employs TRBV29-1 and TRBJ2-3, with D perhaps TRBD2 (7 bases). Per the germline V gene, CDR1 is SQVTM and CDR2 is ANQGSEA. V lost 8 bases to trimming and J lost 3 bases, with 21 bases between them. The CDR3 has 15 residues. CDR3 sequence (DNA): TGCAGCTCAAGACACAGGGAGGGCTTGACAGATACGCAGTATTTT. Translation: CSSRHREGLTDTQYF.

There are a few counts of this clone. The chain carries TRBV5-6 and TRBJ1-6; D is perhaps TRBD1 (5 bases). V was shortened by 3 bases and J by 6 bases, with 13 bases between the two germline ends. The V gene's germline CDR1 is SGHDT and CDR2 YYEEEE. CDR3 length equals 15 residues. CDR3 nucleotides: TGTGCCAGCAGCTCCCAGTTCGGGGCTAATTCACCCCTCCACTTT. This encodes CASSSQFGANSPLHF.

The chain is built from TRBV9 and TRBJ2-3, with D uncertain. CDR1 and CDR2 from the germline V gene are SGDLS and YYNGEE. V was cut by 4 bases and J by 4 bases, with 16 bases left in between. The CDR3 runs 15 residues. Here the CDR3 DNA reads TGTGCCAGCAGCATCGACCCTATTGGGGCAGATACGCAGTATTTT. Residues: CASSIDPIGADTQYF.

The chain is built from TRBV7-9 and TRBJ2-7, with 8 bases lining up with TRBD1. V lost 0 bases, J lost 3 bases, and 1 base stayed unmatched. CDR1 and CDR2 (germline): SEHNR, FQNEAQ (reference sequence). The CDR3 consists of 14 residues. The chain's CDR3 is CASSLAGQGYEQYF. The CDR3 DNA reads as TGTGCCAGCAGCTTAGCTGGACAGGGCTACGAGCAGTACTTC.

CDR3 protein: CAWGQWETQYF. CDR3 coding DNA: TGTGCCTGGGGACAGTGGGAGACCCAGTACTTC. V usage is TRBV30 and J usage is TRBJ2-5; tentative D call: TRBD1 (6 bases). The V end was cut by 5 bases, the J end by 5 bases, with 9 bases between. The V gene's germline CDR1 is GTSNPN and CDR2 SVGIG (reference sequence). The CDR3 covers 11 residues.

V gene TRBV25-1 combines with J gene TRBJ2-7; 8 positions match TRBD1. Germline V gene lookup returns CDR1 MGHDK and CDR2 SYGVNS. CDR3 size: 15 residues. The trim removed 1 base at V and 5 bases at J, leaving 7 bases unmatched. As DNA, the CDR3 is TGTGCCAGCAGTGAATTTCGGACAGGGAACAACGAGCAGTACTTC. This translates into CASSEFRTGNNEQYF.

The rearrangement uses TRBV4-1 and TRBJ1-6; maybe TRBD1 (5 bases). The CDR3 covers 16 residues. V was trimmed by 4 bases and J by 10 bases, leaving 20 bases between them. Per the germline V gene, CDR1 is MGHRA and CDR2 is YSYEKL. CDR3 loop: CASSRGNAGFVSPLHF. Here the CDR3 DNA reads TGCGCCAGCAGCCGCGGCAATGCAGGGTTCGTGTCACCCCTCCACTTT.

The chain couples TRBV29-1 to TRBJ1-1; no definite D call. In germline, CDR1 is SQVTM, CDR2 ANQGSEA. This CDR3 spans 13 amino acids. Deletions cut 4 bases from V and 1 base from J, with 10 bases between. For the CDR3, the DNA is TGCAGCGTTGTCTCTGGGCAGAACACTGAAGCTTTCTTT. It translates to CSVVSGQNTEAFF. Based on the CDR3 plus reference TRBV29-1 and TRBJ1-1, the full variable domain is SAVISQKPSRDICQRGTSLTIQCQVDSQVTMMFWYRQQPGQSLTLIATANQGSEATYESGFVIDKFPISRPNLTFSTLTVSNMSPEDSSIYLCSVVSGQNTEAFFGQGTRLTVV.

This CDR3 is CAIGTSGEETQYF. The DNA of the CDR3 is TGTGCCATAGGGACTAGCGGGGAAGAGACCCAGTACTTC. The genes are TRBV10-3 and TRBJ2-5; 13 nucleotides align to TRBD2. V lost 9 bases and J lost 3; bases outside the gene matches: 1. The CDR3 is 13 amino acids. Per the germline V gene, CDR1 is ENHRY and CDR2 is SYGVKD.

This chain joins TRBV7-9 and TRBJ1-1, with TRBD1 as a possible D gene (6 bases). The CDR3 covers 15 residues. Germline V gives CDR1 SEHNR, CDR2 FQNEAQ (reference sequence). Deletions cut 5 bases from V and 4 bases from J, with 17 bases between. The CDR3 spells CASSPYSGASTEAFF. CDR3 DNA: TGTGCCAGCAGCCCCTACTCGGGGGCCAGCACTGAAGCTTTCTTT.

V usage is TRBV7-2 and J usage is TRBJ2-5; 8 bases are shared with TRBD1. The germline V gene encodes CDR1 SGHTA and CDR2 FQGNSA. With 5 bases clipped from V and 2 bases from J, the junction kept 4 bases outside the gene matches. The CDR3 loop spans 14 amino acids. CDR3 region: CASSPRQGQETQYF. The CDR3 DNA is TGTGCCAGCAGCCCCCGACAGGGGCAAGAGACCCAGTACTTC.

This chain connects TRBV4-3 to TRBJ1-6, with unresolved D. V was clipped by 1 base and J by 10 bases, with 11 bases between them. The CDR3 covers 14 residues. In germline, CDR1 is LGHNA, CDR2 YSLEER. The CDR3 protein is CASSQARVGSPLHF. The CDR3 nucleotides are TGCGCCAGCAGCCAAGCTAGGGTGGGATCACCCCTCCACTTT.

This clone was counted between two and nine times. V usage is TRBV7-2 and J usage is TRBJ1-3; TRBD1 might be the D (5 bases). V was cut by 3 bases and J by 0 bases, with 9 bases left in between. Germline lookup yields CDR1 SGHTA and CDR2 FQGNSA. CDR3 length: 15 residues. CDR3 DNA sequence: TGTGCCAGCAGCTTTAAGGGGCTCTCTGGAAACACCATATATTTT. Translation: CASSFKGLSGNTIYF.